Listed below are T cell receptor beta chains from one sample, sequenced in a study of response to subunit inactivated influenza vaccine. Using its own MiXCR run on the RT-PCR reads, TCRdb lists one record per CDR3 protein. This sample has more than 500,000 distinct CDR3 sequences, with around 11% found just once. These records were also assigned to another study, of T cells expressing NK-cell markers.

Here the sequenced sample was PBMCs from blood, taken on the day of vaccination. These receptors were obtained from a man in his forties or fifties who received an inactivated influenza vaccine. Both conserved end residues are part of each CDR3. A D gene is named only where the DNA matches it firmly. Only some rows state a clone size, as once, few, many or a class for expanded clones.

TRBD1 TRBJ2-7 TRBV20-1 few TGCAGTGCTAGCAAGGGGACAGGGGGCCCTGGATCCTACGAGCAGTACTTC CSASKGTGGPGSYEQYF
- TRBJ2-1 TRBV5-1 many TGCGCCAGCAGCTTCGCAGGGCGAAACAATGAGCAGTTCTTC CASSFAGRNNEQFF
- TRBJ1-2 TRBV6-5 many TGTGCCAGCAGTTACTCGACACAGGGATATGGCTACACCTTC CASSYSTQGYGYTF
- TRBJ2-5 TRBV29-1 many TGCAGCGTTACCCCCCGGAAGGAGCACCAAGAGACCCAGTACTTC CSVTPRKEHQETQYF
- TRBJ2-7 TRBV7-6 - TGTGCCAGCAGCTTGGGGGGCATGGTCCGCTACGAGCAGTACTTC CASSLGGMVRYEQYF
TRBD2 TRBJ2-3 TRBV29-1 many TGCAGCGTTGAAGGTTCTAGCGGGAGGTTGGATACGCAGTATTTT CSVEGSSGRLDTQYF
TRBD1 TRBJ1-1 TRBV9 many TGTGCCAGCAGCGCCCCCGTGGACAGGGGGGGATCCATGAACACTGAAGCTTTCTTT CASSAPVDRGGSMNTEAFF
- TRBJ2-1 TRBV28 - TGTGCCAGCAGGGAAACAGGGTACAATGAGCAGTTCTTC CASRETGYNEQFF
- TRBJ1-5 TRBV7-8 few TGTGCCAGCAGCTTAGTCAGGGGTAATCAGCCCCAGCATTTT CASSLVRGNQPQHF
- TRBJ2-1 TRBV29-1 - TGCAGCGGGACGGTAGACAGGGGCTCGCGGGAGGCGCAGTTCTTC CSGTVDRGSREAQFF
TRBD2 TRBJ2-7 TRBV5-1 - TGCGCCAGCAGCCCTTTGTGGCTAGCGGGGAGCTACGAGCAGTACTTC CASSPLWLAGSYEQYF
- TRBJ2-1 TRBV6-2/TRBV6-3 few TGTGCCAGCAGTTGGGCAGGGATCAGCGAGCAGTTCTTC CASSWAGISEQFF
- TRBJ2-3 TRBV5-5 few TGTGCCAGCAGCTCGCCGGGCGGAGGCACAGATACGCAGTATTTT CASSSPGGGTDTQYF
- TRBJ2-7 TRBV7-2 - TGTGCCAGCAGCTTAGATGGACGGAAGTACGAGCAGTACTTC CASSLDGRKYEQYF
TRBD2 TRBJ2-1 TRBV7-2 few TGTGCCAGCAGCTTAGGAACGGGGGGAGTCTCCTACAATGAGCAGTTCTTC CASSLGTGGVSYNEQFF
TRBD1 TRBJ1-4 TRBV19 - TGTGCCAGTAGCGACACAGGGGGCTCGGGTGAAAAACTGTTTTTT CASSDTGGSGEKLFF
TRBD1 TRBJ1-6 TRBV3-1 many TGTGCCAGCAGCCAAAAGGGACAGGGGGCAAATTCACCCCTCCACTTT CASSQKGQGANSPLHF
- TRBJ1-1 TRBV6-5 few TGTGCCAGCAGTTACCCGGGCCAAGGGGAAGCTTTCTTT CASSYPGQGEAFF
TRBD1 TRBJ2-2 TRBV7-8 many TGTGCCAGCAGCCATTATGGACAGGGCGCGAACACCGGGGAGCTGTTTTTT CASSHYGQGANTGELFF
- TRBJ1-6 TRBV20-1 - TGCAGTGCTAGAGATCTGGCACAGGTTTATAATTCACCCCTCCACTTT CSARDLAQVYNSPLHF
- TRBJ2-1 TRBV12-3/TRBV12-4 many TGTGCCAGCAGTTTAGCCGGCCAGCTCGAAGCGAATGAGCAGTTCTTC CASSLAGQLEANEQFF
TRBD1 TRBJ2-3 TRBV20-1 - TGCAGTGCTAGCGGGACAGGGGGCGTTTGGGATACGCAGTATTTT CSASGTGGVWDTQYF
- TRBJ2-1 TRBV4-2 - TGTGCCAGCAGCCAAGATGGCCCCTATTACAATGAGCAGTTCTTC CASSQDGPYYNEQFF
TRBD1 TRBJ1-5 TRBV30 many TGTGCCTGGAGTGTACCCGGGGACAGGGTTAATCAGCCCCAGCATTTT CAWSVPGDRVNQPQHF
- TRBJ1-6 TRBV28 - TGTGCCAGCAGTTTATATCCCACAGGAAAGCTCCACTTT CASSLYPTGKLHF
- TRBJ2-3 TRBV5-1 few TGCGCCAGCAGCTTGCTGGGAGAGTACGGCACAGATACGCAGTATTTT CASSLLGEYGTDTQYF
- TRBJ2-5 TRBV6-5 few TGTGCCAGCAGTTACGGGAGCGAAGAGACCCAGTACTTC CASSYGSEETQYF
TRBD2 TRBJ2-7 TRBV6-2/TRBV6-3 few TGTGCCAGCAGCCCCGACTTAGCGGGAGATGATGACGAGCAGTACTTC CASSPDLAGDDDEQYF
- TRBJ2-3 TRBV20-1 - TGCAGTGCTAGAGATCGGCGTGATACGCAGTATTTT CSARDRRDTQYF
- TRBJ1-4 TRBV5-1 - TGCGCCAGCAGCTTGGAAGGGGGTAATGAAAAACTGTTTTTT CASSLEGGNEKLFF
- TRBJ2-1 TRBV6-5 few TGTGCCAGCAGTTACTTTTGGGGGGAGGAGCAGTTCTTC CASSYFWGEEQFF
TRBD1 TRBJ2-7 TRBV25-1 - TGTGCCAGCAGTCAGAGACAGGGGGTCTCCTACGAGCAGTACTTC CASSQRQGVSYEQYF
TRBD1 TRBJ1-1 TRBV30 - TGTGCCTGGACCCAGGACAGGGGGTCTGAAGCTTTCTTT CAWTQDRGSEAFF
- TRBJ1-5 TRBV20-1 few TGCAGTGCTAAACCGGGACTCCTCGGGGTGCCCCAGCATTTT CSAKPGLLGVPQHF
- TRBJ2-2 TRBV29-1 few TGCAGCGTTGCAGACCCTATTGGGAGCACCGGGGAGCTGTTTTTT CSVADPIGSTGELFF
- TRBJ2-5 TRBV20-1 - TGCAGTGCCCGACCGCTAGCGCATTCGGGAGAGACCCAGTACTTC CSARPLAHSGETQYF
- TRBJ2-6 TRBV4-3 many TGCGCCAGCAGTCGAGGACAGTTCTCTGGGGCCAACGTCCTGACTTTC CASSRGQFSGANVLTF
- TRBJ1-3 TRBV7-2 few TGTGCCAGCAGCTCCCCCTCGGGCTTCTCTGGAAACACCATATATTTT CASSSPSGFSGNTIYF
- TRBJ2-5 TRBV12-5 - TGTGCTAGTGGTTTGGGGACCTTCGGACAAGAGACCCAGTACTTC CASGLGTFGQETQYF
- TRBJ2-7 TRBV2 few TGTGCCAGCAGTGTTGTGGGGATGTACGAGCAGTACTTC CASSVVGMYEQYF
TRBD2 TRBJ2-1 TRBV5-1 few TGCGCCAGCGGGGGAGGGACTAGCGGTTACAATGAGCAGTTCTTC CASGGGTSGYNEQFF
- TRBJ2-1 TRBV3-1 - TGTGCCAGCAGCCAAGACGTGGGGCTTAGCACCGAGCAGTCCTTC CASSQDVGLSTEQSF
TRBD2 TRBJ2-1 TRBV27 many TGTGCCAGCAGTTTTTGGCTAGCGGGCGCCGGGGAGCAGTTCTTC CASSFWLAGAGEQFF
- TRBJ1-6 TRBV19 few TGTGCCAGTAGGGGAGGCAGCACGGACGTGAGCTCCTATAATTCACCCCTCCACTTT CASRGGSTDVSSYNSPLHF